Presented here are 11 T cell receptor beta chains from one specimen sequenced in a study of cytomegalovirus exposure and HLA in healthy donors. PCR was performed using 60 Vbeta and 13 Jbeta primers. Assay used: immunoSEQ multiplex PCR; TCRdb lists only in-frame clones, some missing. The sample yields under 130,000 clones, about 70% seen once. The sequenced material came from PBMCs. Every receptor here comes from a man aged 25 to 45 in good health and CMV-seronegative.

This clone showed up just a few times. The rearrangement uses TRBV4-1 and TRBJ1-2; D call uncertain. Trimming removed 1 base at V and 2 bases at J, with 14 bases between. This CDR3 is 16 amino acids long. CDR1 is MGHRA and CDR2 is YSYEKL in the germline V gene. The CDR3: CASSQAGRTVNYGYTF. In DNA, the CDR3 is TGCGCCAGCAGCCAAGCCGGGAGGACCGTCAACTATGGCTACACCTTC.

The chain has TRBV27 and TRBJ1-1; possible D gene TRBD1, 5 bases. The germline V gene has CDR1 MNHEY and CDR2 SMNVEV (reference sequence). Trimming removed 2 bases at V and 0 bases at J, with 22 bases between. The CDR3 spans 19 residues. CDR3 protein: CASSLVPISAGGMNTEAFF. CDR3 sequence (DNA): TGTGCCAGCAGTTTAGTCCCCATCTCCGCGGGGGGAATGAACACTGAAGCTTTCTTT.

CDR3 nucleotide sequence: TGCGCCAGCAGCTTGGACAGGACCCCCACAGATACGCAGTATTTT. It specifies CASSLDRTPTDTQYF. The chain couples TRBV5-1 to TRBJ2-3; a weak D match, TRBD1 (5 bases). CDR3 length: 15 amino acids. Trimming took 0 bases from V and 2 from J, leaving 10 bases between them. Per germline, CDR1 SGHRS and CDR2 YFSETQ.

V gene TRBV5-1 combines with J gene TRBJ2-7, with TRBD2 matching over 7 bases. The germline V gene encodes CDR1 SGHRS and CDR2 YFSETQ. The V and J ends lost 0 bases and 3 bases, in that order; junction bases with no gene match: 3. The CDR3 sequence is 14 residues long. The CDR3 nucleotides are TGCGCCAGCAGCTTGGAGCGGGGAATCTACGAGCAGTACTTC. Translating it yields CASSLERGIYEQYF.

The chain employs TRBV28 and TRBJ1-3; possible D gene TRBD1, 6 bases. CDR3 length equals 17 residues. The V and J ends lost 4 bases and 0 bases respectively, with 16 bases between them. Germline V lookup: CDR1 MDHEN, CDR2 SYDVKM. The DNA for the CDR3 is TGTGCCAGCAGTTCACTTTCGACAGGCGTCTCTGGAAACACCATATATTTT. This encodes CASSSLSTGVSGNTIYF.

This clone has only a few counts. The CDR3 spells CASQVGGRAFF. The CDR3 nucleotides are TGTGCCAGTCAAGTGGGGGGACGCGCTTTCTTT. This sequence joins TRBV19 and TRBJ1-1, with D possibly TRBD1 on 5 matching bases. CDR3 length: 11 amino acids. Trimming removed 8 bases at V and 11 bases at J, with 15 bases between. Germline V gene data show CDR1 as LNHDA and CDR2 as SQIVND (reference sequence).

The chain uses TRBV9 and TRBJ2-5, with TRBD1 matching over 11 bases. The CDR3 loop spans 17 amino acids. Germline lookup yields CDR1 SGDLS and CDR2 YYNGEE. After removal of 3 bases from V and 0 bases from J, the junction contained 7 bases not matched to a gene. Written as DNA, the CDR3 is TGTGCCAGCAGCGCGACCGGGACAGGGGGTTACCAAGAGACCCAGTACTTC. Protein sequence: CASSATGTGGYQETQYF. Combining the CDR3 with reference TRBV9 and TRBJ2-5 gives the whole variable domain DSGVTQTPKHLITATGQRVTLRCSPRSGDLSVYWYQQSLDQGLQFLIQYYNGEERAKGNILERFSAQQFPDLHSELNLSSLELGDSALYFCASSATGTGGYQETQYFGPGTRLLVL.

The chain carries TRBV7-6 and TRBJ2-1; TRBD2 aligns across 14 bases. Germline V gene sequence: CDR1 SGHVS, CDR2 FNYEAQ. CDR3 size: 16 residues. V was clipped by 5 bases and J by 5 bases; unmatched bases: 5. The CDR3 sequence: CASSARLAGGNNEQFF. The CDR3 DNA sequence: TGTGCCAGCAGCGCCAGACTAGCGGGAGGGAACAATGAGCAGTTCTTC.

The J gene is TRBJ1-2, the V gene TRBV25-1, with TRBD1 matching 10 bases. V was clipped by 3 bases and J by 4 bases; unmatched bases: 11. Germline lookup yields CDR1 MGHDK and CDR2 SYGVNS. The CDR3 has 17 amino acids. CDR3 in amino acids: CASSDRDRGPGLYGYTF. CDR3 coding DNA: TGTGCCAGCAGTGACCGGGACAGGGGACCAGGCCTCTATGGCTACACCTTC.

The V and J genes are TRBV2 and TRBJ2-3; perhaps TRBD2 as D (6 bases). Germline V gene data show CDR1 as SNHLY and CDR2 as FYNNEI. With 3 bases removed from V and 4 bases from J, the gap between germline ends came to 14 bases. This CDR3 is built from 15 residues. CDR3 DNA sequence: TGTGCCAGCAGTGATGCGGCGGGAAGTGCAGATACGCAGTATTTT. Encoded protein: CASSDAAGSADTQYF.

The chain carries TRBV7-2 and TRBJ2-7, with 8 bases lining up with TRBD1. Germline trimming cut 4 bases from V and 5 bases from J; bases unmatched to any gene: 7. Per germline, CDR1 SGHTA and CDR2 FQGNSA. The length of the CDR3 is 14 residues. DNA of the CDR3: TGTGCCAGCAGCTCCGACAGGGGCCCCCACGAGCAGTACTTC. Translation gives CASSSDRGPHEQYF.